This TCR beta chain was recorded in a study of cytomegalovirus exposure and HLA in healthy donors. Study-level points and caveats: Among TCR beta chains, those listed as cytomegalovirus-associated numbered over 150. Later on, an analysis found that several of the most significant clusters appeared to be linked to common viral pathogens, which included parvovirus B19. An analysis done earlier found most TCR beta V segments productive about 87% or about 30% of the time. What TCR beta sequences reportedly achieved was accurate prediction of HLA-A and HLA-B alleles in most subjects.

Both 60 Vbeta primers and 13 Jbeta primers went into the PCR. Sequencing was performed with immunoSEQ multiplex PCR; in TCRdb, only in-frame clones are kept and a portion is missing. The data show fewer than 200,000 clones, approximately 80% seen once. Trimming pared 3 bases from V and 2 bases from J, leaving 15 bases between. This CDR3 contains 16 residues. Germline V gene lookup returns CDR1 SGDLS and CDR2 YYNGEE. On this clone itself: Its target is unknown.

This TCR derives from a woman in her fifties or sixties in good health and CMV-seronegative. The sample taken for sequencing was PBMCs. V usage is TRBV9 and J usage is TRBJ1-3; possibly TRBD1 for D (5 bases). The CDR3 bases are TGTGCCAGCAGCGCGATGGTTGGAGGGGCTGGAAACACCATATATTTT. This encodes CASSAMVGGAGNTIYF.